The next 28 T cell receptor beta chains were all read from a single sample in a study of T cells in Graves' hyperthyroidism and ophthalmopathy. Using RNA transcripts as the source, TCR beta CDR3 regions were amplified. TCR CDR3 underwent first-round RT-PCR with the HTBI primer set. TCRdb passed the multiplex PCR reads through MiXCR, listing each CDR3 protein once. The sample gives 500,000 to 550,000 distinct CDR3 sequences, 15% to 20% of which show up once; approximately 48% is in the top ten. The sequencing sample was made of blood. The receptor source for this set is a man between 40 and 49 years old with Graves' ophthalmopathy.

This clonotype has ten or more counts. The V and J genes are TRBV20-1 and TRBJ2-1; possibly TRBD2 for D (6 bases). V was clipped by 5 bases and J by 2 bases, with 19 bases between them. CDR1 and CDR2 from the germline V gene are DFQATT and SNEGSKA (reference sequence). This CDR3 has 16 amino acids. Here the CDR3 DNA reads TGCAGTGCTGTACCTAGCGCCGGCTACGCCTACAATGAGCAGTTCTTC. Its protein is CSAVPSAGYAYNEQFF.

This clonotype was recorded a few times. The gene calls are TRBV7-3 and TRBJ2-6; D not certain. V was shortened by 2 bases and J by 2 bases, with 7 bases between the two germline ends. This CDR3 spans 15 amino acids. Germline V CDR1 and CDR2: SGHTA, FQGTGA. The CDR3 coding sequence is TGTGCCAGCAGCTTAGGTATTGCTGGGGCCAACGTCCTGACTTTC. It is translated as CASSLGIAGANVLTF.

This clonotype was counted between two and nine times. This chain links TRBV15 with TRBJ2-7; 10 nucleotides line up with TRBD1. This CDR3 region has 15 residues. Germline CDR1 LNHNV, CDR2 YYDKDF (reference sequence). V was pared by 0 bases and J by 3 bases, with 2 bases of the junction left unmatched. CDR3: CATSREGQGYYEQYF. Written as DNA, the CDR3 is TGTGCCACCAGCAGAGAGGGACAGGGGTACTACGAGCAGTACTTC. Using reference TRBV15 and TRBJ2-7 for the parts outside the CDR3, the full variable domain is DAMVIQNPRYQVTQFGKPVTLSCSQTLNHNVMYWYQQKSSQAPKLLFHYYDKDFNNEADTPDNFQSRRPNTSFCFLDIRSPGLGDTAMYLCATSREGQGYYEQYFGPGTRLTVT.

This rearrangement joins TRBV18 to TRBJ1-5; D ambiguous. CDR3 size: 13 residues. The germline V and J ends were trimmed by 2 bases and 1 base, with 3 bases remaining between them. The V gene's germline CDR1 is KGHSH and CDR2 LQKENI. This chain's CDR3 is CASSPVSNQPQHF. The CDR3 DNA sequence: TGTGCCAGCTCACCAGTAAGCAATCAGCCCCAGCATTTT.

This clonotype was seen only a few times. The chain joins TRBV28 to TRBJ2-1; 8 bases are a match to TRBD2. V was clipped by 7 bases and J by 4 bases; unmatched bases: 9. The germline gives CDR1 MDHEN, CDR2 SYDVKM. The CDR3 sequence is 15 residues long. The CDR3 protein is CASTPNRGGYNEQFF. The CDR3 DNA follows: TGTGCCAGCACTCCTAACCGGGGGGGTTACAATGAGCAGTTCTTC. The full variable domain, its missing parts supplied by reference TRBV28 and TRBJ2-1, is DVKVTQSSRYLVKRTGEKVFLECVQDMDHENMFWYRQDPGLGLRLIYFSYDVKMKEKGDIPEGYSVSREKKERFSLILESASTNQTSMYLCASTPNRGGYNEQFFGPGTRLTVL.

The chain joins TRBV9 to TRBJ2-6; TRBD1 agrees at 12 bases. This CDR3 comprises 18 residues. Germline CDR1 and CDR2: SGDLS and YYNGEE. V shed 3 bases and J 2 bases; nucleotides not matched to a gene: 6. CDR3 sequence: CASSDGTGGGAGANVLTF. The DNA of the CDR3 is TGTGCCAGCAGCGACGGGACAGGGGGCGGAGCTGGGGCCAACGTCCTGACTTTC.

V gene TRBV5-1 combines with J gene TRBJ2-1, with 10 bases that match TRBD1. Germline CDR1 is SGHRS and CDR2 is YFSETQ. V dropped 3 bases and J dropped 7; count of bases not matched to a gene: 7. This CDR3 spans 15 amino acids. CDR3 in DNA: TGCGCCAGCAGCTCGCCGGACAGGGGGGGAAATGAGCAGTTCTTC. This sequence encodes CASSSPDRGGNEQFF.

The CDR3 sequence is CASSLWAAGASINEQFF. The DNA of the CDR3 is TGTGCCAGCAGCTTATGGGCGGCGGGAGCCTCTATTAATGAGCAGTTCTTC. The genes are TRBV7-3 and TRBJ2-1; 7 nucleotides agree with TRBD2. Germline V gene data show CDR1 as SGHTA and CDR2 as FQGTGA. The CDR3 has 17 amino acids. Trimming took 2 bases from V and 7 from J; bases not matched to a gene: 14.

Ten or more counts support this clonotype. The chain employs TRBV20-1 and TRBJ1-1; D remains ambiguous. The germline V gene encodes CDR1 DFQATT and CDR2 SNEGSKA (reference sequence). Trimming removed 5 bases from V and 3 bases from J, with 19 bases in between. The CDR3 consists of 15 residues. The CDR3 DNA reads as TGCAGTGCTCAAAGTAGGGCCCGCCGAGACACTGAAGCTTTCTTT. Translating gives CSAQSRARRDTEAFF.

The table lists this clonotype with a few counts. The genes are TRBV11-3 and TRBJ2-1, with D tentatively TRBD1 (6 bases). The germline CDR1 and CDR2 sequences are SGHNT and YENEEA. The CDR3 has 12 residues. V lost 3 bases and J lost 9, with 9 bases in between. As DNA, the CDR3 is TGTGCCAGCAGCTTTATGGGGGCTGAGCAGTTCTTC. The encoded protein is CASSFMGAEQFF.

This clonotype was observed at least ten times. The chain is built from TRBV3-1 and TRBJ1-1, with a possible D match to TRBD1 (5 bases). The length of the CDR3 is 14 residues. Trimming pared 0 bases from V and 11 bases from J, leaving 16 bases between. The germline V gene encodes CDR1 LGHDT and CDR2 YNNKEL (reference sequence). For the CDR3, the DNA is TGTGCCAGCAGCCAAGAGGGGGGAGCCAGGAATGCTTTCTTT. Its protein is CASSQEGGARNAFF.

This clonotype appeared a few times. The chain links TRBV11-3 to TRBJ2-1; 14 bases agree with TRBD2. This CDR3 comprises 20 residues. Germline V lookup: CDR1 SGHNT, CDR2 YENEEA. The J segment lost 8 bases and the V segment lost 5 bases, leaving 20 bases of the junction unmatched. CDR3 sequence (DNA): TGTGCCAGCAGCCCGCCGGGACAGCTTGGGACTAGCGGGAGAGGGCATGAGCAGTTCTTC. Translation gives CASSPPGQLGTSGRGHEQFF. The whole variable domain, filled in from reference TRBV11-3 and TRBJ2-1, reads EAGVVQSPRYKIIEKKQPVAFWCNPISGHNTLYWYLQNLGQGPELLIRYENEEAVDDSQLPKDRFSAERLKGVDSTLKIQPAELGDSAVYLCASSPPGQLGTSGRGHEQFFGPGTRLTVL.

The V gene is TRBV6-1, the J gene TRBJ1-5; 8 nucleotides align to TRBD1. Germline CDR1 and CDR2: MNHNS and SASEGT. The V gene end was trimmed by 2 bases and the J gene end by 3 bases; junction bases not matched to a gene: 6. This CDR3 comprises 16 residues. CDR3 nucleotides: TGTGCCAGCAGTGAAATCGGGACAGGCCTCAATCAGCCCCAGCATTTT. It yields the protein CASSEIGTGLNQPQHF.

At least ten counts were recorded for this clonotype. V and J are TRBV20-1 and TRBJ1-4; D may be TRBD1 (6 bases). Trimming cost V 7 bases and J 8 bases, with 14 bases left between them. CDR1 is DFQATT and CDR2 is SNEGSKA in the germline V gene (reference sequence). CDR3 length: 12 amino acids. The CDR3: CSVGGRQEKLFF. The DNA for the CDR3 is TGCAGTGTTGGGGGGCGGCAGGAAAAACTGTTTTTT.

J is TRBJ2-3 and V is TRBV5-1; a possible D gene is TRBD1 (5 bases). The CDR3 covers 14 residues. Germline CDR1 SGHRS, CDR2 YFSETQ. Trimming pared 7 bases from V and 3 bases from J, leaving 15 bases between. DNA for the CDR3: TGCGCCAGCTTTCATAGCTCAGGGACAGATACGCAGTATTTT. Translation gives CASFHSSGTDTQYF.

This clonotype was observed many times. The CDR3 spells CSAHSGMSQYF. For the CDR3, the DNA is TGCAGTGCCCATAGCGGGATGTCGCAGTATTTT. The chain carries TRBV20-1 and TRBJ2-3; TRBD2 aligns across 8 bases. The CDR3 consists of 11 residues. The junction had 6 bases not matched to a gene; V was cut back by 6 bases and J by 10 bases. In germline, CDR1 is DFQATT, CDR2 SNEGSKA (reference sequence).

This clonotype was observed many times. The V call is TRBV11-2, the J call TRBJ2-6, with D hard to call. Trimming pared 0 bases from V and 0 bases from J, leaving 3 bases between. Germline values: CDR1 SGHAT, CDR2 FQNNGV. This CDR3 has 15 residues. CDR3 nucleotides: TGTGCCAGCAGCTTAGACAGCTCTGGGGCCAACGTCCTGACTTTC. This translates into CASSLDSSGANVLTF.

This clonotype appeared many times. The V and J genes are TRBV30 and TRBJ2-4; 10 nucleotides match TRBD2. Per the germline V gene, CDR1 is GTSNPN and CDR2 is SVGIG (reference sequence). V was clipped by 0 bases and J by 8 bases; unmatched bases: 4. The CDR3 runs 14 residues. CDR3 DNA: TGTGCCTGGAGTGTTGGCCTAGCGGGAGACATTCAGTACTTC. Its translation is CAWSVGLAGDIQYF.

This clonotype has a handful of counts. The chain has TRBV5-1 and TRBJ1-2; 10 nucleotides agree with TRBD1. CDR3 size: 14 residues. Germline loops: CDR1 SGHRS, CDR2 YFSETQ. V lost 4 bases to trimming and J lost 8 bases; unmatched junction nucleotides: 8. The CDR3 region is CASSEPGTGVGYTF. CDR3 bases: TGCGCCAGCAGCGAACCCGGGACAGGGGTCGGCTACACCTTC.

This clonotype was seen many times. The chain carries TRBV3-1 and TRBJ1-1, with 7 bases lining up with TRBD1. V gave up 7 bases and J gave up 0 bases; unmatched junction bases: 5. This CDR3 contains 14 residues. The germline CDR1 and CDR2 sequences are LGHDT and YNNKEL (reference sequence). The CDR3 DNA reads TGTGCCAGCACCTTCGGGACAGTGAACACTGAAGCTTTCTTT. Translated: CASTFGTVNTEAFF.

This clonotype was seen a handful of times. The chain carries TRBV18 and TRBJ2-4; TRBD2 aligns across 10 bases. The CDR3 has 16 amino acids. Trimming removed 6 bases from V and 1 base from J; junction bases left unmatched: 6. Germline V lookup: CDR1 KGHSH, CDR2 LQKENI. The CDR3 DNA reads TGTGCCAGCTCCCCCCTAGCGGGGGCGGCCAAAAACATTCAGTACTTC. This codes for CASSPLAGAAKNIQYF. The complete variable domain, with remaining parts taken from reference TRBV18 and TRBJ2-4, reads NAGVMQNPRHLVRRRGQEARLRCSPMKGHSHVYWYRQLPEEGLKFMVYLQKENIIDESGMPKERFSAEFPKEGPSILRIQQVVRGDSAAYFCASSPLAGAAKNIQYFGAGTRLSVL.

This clonotype has ten or more counts. The chain couples TRBV30 to TRBJ2-7; D gene unclear. This CDR3 comprises 13 residues. Germline V CDR1 and CDR2: GTSNPN, SVGIG (reference sequence). V was clipped by 7 bases and J by 1 base, with 14 bases between them. CDR3 bases: TGTGCCTCCAGAAGGGTGGGTTCCTACGAGCAGTACTTC. Protein: CASRRVGSYEQYF.

The chain has TRBV12-3 or TRBV12-4 and TRBJ1-2; D remains unclear. V was shortened by 2 bases and J by 6 bases, with 7 bases between the two germline ends. The CDR3 totals 12 residues. CDR3 region: CASSLYENGYTF. DNA for the CDR3: TGTGCCAGCAGTTTATACGAAAATGGCTACACCTTC.

At least ten counts were recorded for this clonotype. CDR3 sequence: CASSPGQGAGDTQYF. The DNA for the CDR3 is TGTGCCAGCAGCCCGGGACAGGGGGCAGGAGATACGCAGTATTTT. The chain employs TRBV7-6 and TRBJ2-3, with TRBD1 matching over 12 bases. The V gene's germline CDR1 is SGHVS and CDR2 FNYEAQ. The CDR3 loop spans 15 amino acids. The trim removed 5 bases at V and 5 bases at J, leaving 5 bases unmatched.

The chain is built from TRBV5-6 and TRBJ2-6; no definite D call. Trimming shortened V by 2 bases and J by 1 base, and 7 bases separated the two germline ends. CDR1 SGHDT and CDR2 YYEEEE come from the germline V gene. The length of the CDR3 is 15 residues. CDR3 nucleotides: TGTGCCAGCAGCTTAAAGCCTTCTGGGGCCAACGTCCTGACTTTC. It codes for CASSLKPSGANVLTF.

The table lists this clonotype with a few counts. The chain uses TRBV19 and TRBJ1-5; D not resolved. Trimming took off 5 bases at V and 3 bases at J, with 11 bases between the two ends. This CDR3 region has 14 residues. Germline values: CDR1 LNHDA, CDR2 SQIVND (reference sequence). CDR3 coding DNA: TGTGCCAGTAGTGGTAGCATCTCCAATCAGCCCCAGCATTTT. It codes for CASSGSISNQPQHF. Full variable domain (rest looked up from reference TRBV19 and TRBJ1-5): DGGITQSPKYLFRKEGQNVTLSCEQNLNHDAMYWYRQDPGQGLRLIYYSQIVNDFQKGDIAEGYSVSREKKESFPLTVTSAQKNPTAFYLCASSGSISNQPQHFGDGTRLSIL.

In its sample, this clonotype was seen many times. The V and J genes are TRBV5-1 and TRBJ2-1; unclear D gene. Between the trimmed V and J ends, which lost 0 bases and 6 bases, there was a span of 19 bases. Germline V gives CDR1 SGHRS, CDR2 YFSETQ. The CDR3 has 17 residues. CDR3 sequence: CASSLGWDRVLSNEQFF. DNA of the CDR3: TGCGCCAGCAGCTTGGGCTGGGATCGAGTTCTTTCCAATGAGCAGTTCTTC.

The chain joins TRBV15 to TRBJ1-1; maybe TRBD1 (5 bases). The CDR3 runs to 15 residues. The V gene's germline CDR1 is LNHNV and CDR2 YYDKDF (reference sequence). The V gene lost 0 bases and the J gene lost 6 bases, with 14 bases spanning the gap. CDR3 nucleotide sequence: TGTGCCACCAGCAGAGATGCCGGGACCCCTGCTGAAGCTTTCTTT. Translating gives CATSRDAGTPAEAFF.